This T cell receptor (beta chain) was captured in a study of CD8 T cells in ankylosing spondylitis. Preparation of TCR beta libraries was done by quantitative 5'-RACE with molecular barcodes. TCRdb re-called the 5' RACE reads through MiXCR, storing one row per CDR3 protein. The sample holds a few hundred thousand distinct CDR3 sequences, less than 25% seen once. This clonotype occurred many times. Its target is not known. Study observations and caveats: Disease-associated clonotypes exhibited CD8+ identity and were relatively infrequent in peripheral blood. A TCR beta motif made of several highly homologous variants seemed typical of ankylosing spondylitis blood.

This CDR3 is built from 10 residues. With 4 bases removed from V and 9 bases from J, the gap between germline ends came to 8 bases. The V gene's germline CDR1 is SQVTM and CDR2 ANQGSEA. The clonotype was recovered from a female donor with ankylosing spondylitis or in good health (not recorded which). Sequencing was carried out using blood, either unsorted or a sorted T cell fraction (not recorded which). The chain has TRBV29-1 and TRBJ2-3; D gene unclear. The CDR3 reads CSVGEGTQYF. The DNA for the CDR3 is TGCAGCGTTGGAGAAGGAACGCAGTATTTT.